The 4 T cell receptor beta chains listed next were all sequenced from one sample in a study of control samples from healthy donors and cancer patients. The assay was immunoSEQ multiplex PCR, and TCRdb's table has in-frame clones only and misses some. This sample has 150,000 to 200,000 clones; about 90% occur once, and the top ten carry around 5%. The specimen sequenced was blood. These receptor sequences come from a woman aged 25-40 years in good health.

The rearrangement uses TRBV19 and TRBJ2-2, with D uncertain. In germline, CDR1 is LNHDA, CDR2 SQIVND (reference sequence). This CDR3 has 12 residues. V shed 3 bases and J shed 13 bases, with 12 bases lying between them. The CDR3 region has the DNA TGTGCCAGTAGTATCTCTGGCATGGGGCTGTTTTTT. This gives the protein CASSISGMGLFF.

The V and J genes are TRBV5-3 and TRBJ2-5; 8 nucleotides match TRBD2. TRBV5-3 is classed as an ORF, of uncertain function. The CDR3 length is 15 residues. The trim removed 0 bases at V and 5 bases at J, leaving 6 bases unmatched. The CDR3 loop is CARSLAGRGAETQYF. The CDR3 DNA is TGTGCCAGAAGCTTGGCCGGGAGGGGCGCGGAGACCCAGTACTTC.

The chain joins TRBV6-5 to TRBJ1-1; a weak D match, TRBD1 (5 bases). This CDR3 is built from 14 residues. Trimming shortened V by 0 bases and J by 11 bases, and 16 bases separated the two germline ends. Germline CDR1 MNHEY, CDR2 SVGAGI. CDR3 in DNA: TGTGCCAGCAGTTACTCGAGGCTGGCGGGACTGGCTTTCTTT. This encodes CASSYSRLAGLAFF.

The J gene is TRBJ1-1, the V gene TRBV20-1, with D possibly matching TRBD1 (5 bases). The CDR3 contains 15 residues. Trimming pared 3 bases from V and 1 base from J, leaving 15 bases between. Per germline, CDR1 DFQATT and CDR2 SNEGSKA (reference sequence). CDR3 sequence (DNA): TGCAGTGCTAGTGGGTGGGGCAGAACGAACACTGAAGCTTTCTTT. Translation: CSASGWGRTNTEAFF.